The 28 T cell receptor beta chains given below trace back to one sample, sequenced in a study of response to subunit inactivated influenza vaccine. TCRdb called the RT-PCR reads again in MiXCR, with one record for every CDR3 protein. The sample lists under 950,000 distinct CDR3 sequences, around 20% occurring once. This specimen was PBMCs from blood, taken less than 6 days after vaccination. The receptor set was obtained from a man aged 45 to 65 who received an inactivated influenza vaccine.

This rearrangement joins TRBV7-9 to TRBJ2-3; 10 bases match TRBD2. This CDR3 contains 17 residues. Looked up from germline, CDR1 is SEHNR and CDR2 is FQNEAQ (reference sequence). Unmatched junction bases numbered 9, after V lost 5 bases and J lost 1 base. The DNA of the CDR3 is TGTGCCAGCAGCGATCCTAGCGGGGGCCTGGGCACAGATACGCAGTATTTT. This sequence encodes CASSDPSGGLGTDTQYF.

This clonotype has just a few counts. This sequence joins TRBV12-3 or TRBV12-4 and TRBJ1-2; D uncertain. V lost 3 bases and J 2 bases, leaving 10 bases between the germline ends. The CDR3 length is 14 residues. This chain's CDR3 is CASSLWGGNYGYTF. The CDR3 DNA reads as TGTGCCAGCAGTTTGTGGGGTGGGAACTATGGCTACACCTTC.

The chain joins TRBV5-5 to TRBJ2-1; 8 bases match TRBD1. Germline V gene sequence: CDR1 SGHKS, CDR2 YYEKEE (reference sequence). The V and J ends lost 6 bases and 3 bases, in that order; junction bases with no gene match: 14. CDR3 size: 17 residues. In nucleotides, the CDR3 is TGTGCCAGCACCCTTGGCCCTCCGGGACAGGTCTACAATGAGCAGTTCTTC. This codes for CASTLGPPGQVYNEQFF.

The rearrangement joins TRBV3-1 to TRBJ1-1, with 7 bases identical to TRBD1. There are 11 residues in the CDR3. CDR1 and CDR2 from the germline V gene are LGHDT and YNNKEL (reference sequence). Trimming took 4 bases from V and 11 from J; bases not matched to a gene: 4. Here the CDR3 reads CASSLLDRAFF. Here the CDR3 DNA reads TGTGCCAGCAGCCTGCTGGACAGGGCTTTCTTT.

The rearrangement joins TRBV18 to TRBJ2-5; D may be TRBD2 (5 bases). V lost 0 bases, J lost 1 base, and 9 bases lay in between. Per germline, CDR1 KGHSH and CDR2 LQKENI. The CDR3 has 15 residues. Here the CDR3 DNA reads TGTGCCAGCTCACCACCAATGAGGGTCCAAGAGACCCAGTACTTC. Translating gives CASSPPMRVQETQYF.

The chain combines TRBV6-2 or TRBV6-3 with TRBJ2-5, with 8 bases lining up with TRBD1. The CDR3 spans 19 residues. The V and J ends lost 4 bases and 1 base, in that order; junction bases with no gene match: 17. In germline, CDR1 is MNHEY, CDR2 SVGEGT. The CDR3 loop is CASSFGVGQGKYPQETQYF. The CDR3 DNA follows: TGTGCCAGCAGTTTTGGGGTAGGACAGGGAAAGTACCCCCAAGAGACCCAGTACTTC.

This sequence joins TRBV29-1 and TRBJ1-5; D uncertain. Trimming took 5 bases from V and 4 from J, leaving 9 bases between them. Germline assignment: CDR1 SQVTM and CDR2 ANQGSEA. The CDR3 is 12 amino acids. The CDR3: CSVQTQNQPQHF. The CDR3 region has the DNA TGCAGCGTTCAAACCCAAAATCAGCCCCAGCATTTT.

This clonotype was seen only a few times. The chain recombines TRBV12-3 or TRBV12-4 with TRBJ2-5; TRBD2 matches at 10 bases. The CDR3 contains 15 residues. V shed 6 bases and J 2 bases; nucleotides not matched to a gene: 6. The CDR3 DNA follows: TGTGCCAGCAGGCCGTTACTAGCGGGACAAGAGACCCAGTACTTC. It encodes CASRPLLAGQETQYF.

V and J are TRBV20-1 and TRBJ2-5, with TRBD2 matching 7 bases. This CDR3 comprises 13 residues. Germline loops: CDR1 DFQATT, CDR2 SNEGSKA (reference sequence). V trimming: 3 bases; J trimming: 5 bases; junction bases outside the gene matches: 6. The DNA of the CDR3 is TGCAGTGCTAGTGGCGGGGGTGCGGAGACCCAGTACTTC. Translation: CSASGGGAETQYF.

This clonotype was observed a handful of times. This chain joins TRBV7-8 and TRBJ1-2, with D possibly being TRBD1 (6 bases). V lost 1 base and J lost 3, with 12 bases in between. The length of the CDR3 is 15 residues. Germline V gene lookup returns CDR1 SGHVS and CDR2 FQNEAQ. In nucleotides, the CDR3 is TGTGCCAGCAGCTTAGGGAACAGGGAGGACTATGGCTACACCTTC. This gives the protein CASSLGNREDYGYTF.

The rearrangement links TRBV25-1 to TRBJ1-2, with a weak D call TRBD1 (5 bases). This CDR3 region has 14 residues. Germline V gives CDR1 MGHDK, CDR2 SYGVNS. Trimming cost V 3 bases and J 5 bases, with 13 bases left between them. This CDR3 is CASSDRAAPYGYTF. CDR3 in DNA: TGTGCCAGCAGTGACAGGGCTGCCCCATATGGCTACACCTTC.

The V call is TRBV7-8, the J call TRBJ2-2; perhaps D is TRBD1 or TRBD2 (5 bases each). Trimming cost V 3 bases and J 4 bases, with 15 bases left between them. Germline V lookup: CDR1 SGHVS, CDR2 FQNEAQ. The CDR3 covers 16 residues. The CDR3 sequence is CASSFIGQGPTGELFF. CDR3 coding DNA: TGTGCCAGCAGCTTTATAGGCCAGGGACCCACCGGGGAGCTGTTTTTT.

The rearrangement joins TRBV7-9 to TRBJ2-7; 12 bases line up with TRBD2. CDR3 size: 17 residues. The junction had 8 bases not matched to a gene; V was cut back by 5 bases and J by 0 bases. Germline CDR1 SEHNR, CDR2 FQNEAQ (reference sequence). CDR3 protein: CASSREGTSGYSYEQYF. CDR3 sequence (DNA): TGTGCCAGCAGCCGAGAGGGGACTAGCGGGTACTCCTACGAGCAGTACTTC. The complete variable domain, with remaining parts taken from reference TRBV7-9 and TRBJ2-7, reads DTGVSQNPRHKITKRGQNVTFRCDPISEHNRLYWYRQTLGQGPEFLTYFQNEAQLEKSRLLSDRFSAERPKGSFSTLEIQRTEQGDSAMYLCASSREGTSGYSYEQYFGPGTRLTVT.

The sample holds many counts of this clonotype. The V gene is TRBV12-3 or TRBV12-4, the J gene TRBJ1-3, with D unclear. The V end was cut by 6 bases, the J end by 2 bases, with 5 bases between. This CDR3 region has 12 residues. CDR3 sequence (DNA): TGTGCCAGCAGCCGAACTGGAAACACCATATATTTT. Protein sequence: CASSRTGNTIYF.

The rearrangement links TRBV20-1 to TRBJ2-7; 7 nucleotides agree with TRBD2. The CDR3 runs to 13 residues. Trimming took 4 bases from V and 4 from J; bases not matched to a gene: 7. Germline CDR1 and CDR2: DFQATT and SNEGSKA (reference sequence). CDR3 bases: TGCAGTGCTACGGTGGTAGCGGGTTACGAGCAGTACTTC. This codes for CSATVVAGYEQYF.

V usage is TRBV15 and J usage is TRBJ1-4; possible D gene TRBD1, 5 bases. The V end lost 3 bases, the J end lost 8 bases, and 10 bases lay between the germline ends. The CDR3 totals 13 residues. Germline values: CDR1 LNHNV, CDR2 YYDKDF (reference sequence). This chain's CDR3 is CATSSWGNEKLFF. The CDR3 DNA is TGTGCCACCAGCAGCTGGGGGAACGAAAAACTGTTTTTT.

A few counts support this clonotype. The chain combines TRBV4-3 with TRBJ1-1; D uncertain. Looked up from germline, CDR1 is LGHNA and CDR2 is YSLEER. This CDR3 has 15 residues. Trimming took off 1 base at V and 2 bases at J, with 11 bases between the two ends. The CDR3 DNA is TGCGCCAGCAGCCAAGGTGCAACAGTAAACACTGAAGCTTTCTTT. Amino acids: CASSQGATVNTEAFF.

This clonotype was counted only a few times. The V call is TRBV2, the J call TRBJ2-5; possible D gene TRBD2, 7 bases. Germline-derived CDR1 and CDR2 are SNHLY and FYNNEI. V was pared by 7 bases and J by 13 bases, with 22 bases between. CDR3 size: 13 residues. CDR3 in amino acids: CASTPSGRGQPYF. As DNA, the CDR3 is TGTGCCAGCACTCCATCGGGGAGGGGACAACCGTACTTC. Full variable domain (outside the CDR3, taken from reference TRBV2 and TRBJ2-5): EPEVTQTPSHQVTQMGQEVILRCVPISNHLYFYWYRQILGQKVEFLVSFYNNEISEKSEIFDDQFSVERPDGSNFTLKIRSTKLEDSAMYFCASTPSGRGQPYFGPGTRLLVL.

This clonotype was counted a few times. The V and J genes are TRBV28 and TRBJ1-5; tentative D call: TRBD1 (6 bases). Germline V gene data show CDR1 as MDHEN and CDR2 as SYDVKM. Trimming removed 5 bases from V and 1 base from J, with 9 bases in between. CDR3 length equals 14 residues. The DNA of the CDR3 is TGTGCCAGCAGTACACAGGGAAGCAATCAGCCCCAGCATTTT. It yields the protein CASSTQGSNQPQHF.

The V call is TRBV7-9, the J call TRBJ2-4, with TRBD1 matching over 9 bases. The CDR3 runs to 14 residues. Germline V gives CDR1 SEHNR, CDR2 FQNEAQ (reference sequence). Trimming removed 10 bases from V and 4 bases from J; junction bases left unmatched: 8. DNA of the CDR3: TGTGCCACCCGACAGACAGGGGGTAAAAACATTCAGTACTTC. Its translation is CATRQTGGKNIQYF.

The CDR3 nucleotides are TGTGCCACCAGTGGCCCCACAGGGACTTCCTACAATGAGCAGTTCTTC. It yields the protein CATSGPTGTSYNEQFF. The chain carries TRBV24-1 and TRBJ2-1; either TRBD1 or TRBD2 may fit D (6 bases each). The CDR3 runs to 16 residues. CDR1 is KGHDR, CDR2 SFDVKD, per germline. Deletions cut 5 bases from V and 1 base from J, with 14 bases between.

This clonotype was found a few times. This sequence joins TRBV12-3 or TRBV12-4 and TRBJ2-5; perhaps TRBD1 as D (5 bases). This CDR3 comprises 15 residues. V lost 6 bases and J lost 1, with 15 bases in between. The CDR3 DNA reads TGTGCCAGCAGCCCAGGGCTTATCTCCCAAGAGACCCAGTACTTC. This encodes CASSPGLISQETQYF.

The rearrangement uses TRBV6-1 and TRBJ2-7; D is possibly TRBD1 (6 bases). Trimming removed 4 bases at V and 2 bases at J, with 18 bases between. Germline lookup yields CDR1 MNHNS and CDR2 SASEGT. CDR3 length: 16 residues. DNA of the CDR3: TGTGCCAGCAGTGCATGGGGGCTGTTACCCCCCTACGAGCAGTACTTC. This codes for CASSAWGLLPPYEQYF.

V gene TRBV5-1 combines with J gene TRBJ2-1; 9 nucleotides line up with TRBD2. Unmatched junction bases numbered 5, after V lost 7 bases and J lost 0 bases. There are 15 residues in the CDR3. CDR1 is SGHRS and CDR2 is YFSETQ in the germline V gene. DNA of the CDR3: TGCGCCAGCGCGTTTAGCGGGAGCTCCTACAATGAGCAGTTCTTC. Translated: CASAFSGSSYNEQFF.

The rearrangement joins TRBV12-3 or TRBV12-4 to TRBJ2-2, with D uncertain. The CDR3 is made up of 14 amino acids. Trimming shortened V by 6 bases and J by 2 bases, and 10 bases separated the two germline ends. The CDR3 is CASSPLQNTGELFF. Written as DNA, the CDR3 is TGTGCCAGCAGCCCTCTACAAAACACCGGGGAGCTGTTTTTT.

CDR3 in DNA: TGTGCCAGCAGTGAACCATTCTATGATACGCAGTATTTT. This sequence encodes CASSEPFYDTQYF. V gene TRBV25-1 combines with J gene TRBJ2-3; no reliable D call. This CDR3 contains 13 residues. Germline values: CDR1 MGHDK, CDR2 SYGVNS. V lost 2 bases and J lost 6, with 9 bases in between.

The rearrangement links TRBV27 to TRBJ2-1; TRBD2 is a possible D gene (6 bases). In germline, CDR1 is MNHEY, CDR2 SMNVEV (reference sequence). Trimming pared 5 bases from V and 8 bases from J, leaving 13 bases between. CDR3 length equals 13 residues. Here the CDR3 DNA reads TGTGCCAGCAGTCAGACTAGATTGGATGAGCAGTTCTTC. It translates to CASSQTRLDEQFF.

This clonotype was detected only a few times. V usage is TRBV9 and J usage is TRBJ2-7; D is possibly TRBD2 (6 bases). Trimming pared 4 bases from V and 0 bases from J, leaving 20 bases between. The CDR3 totals 17 residues. The germline V gene encodes CDR1 SGDLS and CDR2 YYNGEE. The CDR3 nucleotides are TGTGCCAGCAGCCCCCGCCCCATTGGGGGAGGCTCCTACGAGCAGTACTTC. Translation: CASSPRPIGGGSYEQYF.